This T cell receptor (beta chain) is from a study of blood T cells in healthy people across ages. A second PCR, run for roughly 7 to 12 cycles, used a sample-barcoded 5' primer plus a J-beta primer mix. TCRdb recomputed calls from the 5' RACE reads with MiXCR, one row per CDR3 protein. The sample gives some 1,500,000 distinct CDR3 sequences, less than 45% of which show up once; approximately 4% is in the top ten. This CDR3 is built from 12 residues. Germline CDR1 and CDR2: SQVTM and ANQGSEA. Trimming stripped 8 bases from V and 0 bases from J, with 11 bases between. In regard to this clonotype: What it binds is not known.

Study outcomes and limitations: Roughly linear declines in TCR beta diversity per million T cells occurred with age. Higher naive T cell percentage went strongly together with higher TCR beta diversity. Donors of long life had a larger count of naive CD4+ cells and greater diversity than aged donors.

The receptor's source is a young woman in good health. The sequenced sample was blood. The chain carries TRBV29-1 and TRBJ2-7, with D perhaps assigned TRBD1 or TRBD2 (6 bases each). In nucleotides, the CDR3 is TGCAGCATGAGGGGGGACTCCTACGAGCAGTACTTC. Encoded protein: CSMRGDSYEQYF.